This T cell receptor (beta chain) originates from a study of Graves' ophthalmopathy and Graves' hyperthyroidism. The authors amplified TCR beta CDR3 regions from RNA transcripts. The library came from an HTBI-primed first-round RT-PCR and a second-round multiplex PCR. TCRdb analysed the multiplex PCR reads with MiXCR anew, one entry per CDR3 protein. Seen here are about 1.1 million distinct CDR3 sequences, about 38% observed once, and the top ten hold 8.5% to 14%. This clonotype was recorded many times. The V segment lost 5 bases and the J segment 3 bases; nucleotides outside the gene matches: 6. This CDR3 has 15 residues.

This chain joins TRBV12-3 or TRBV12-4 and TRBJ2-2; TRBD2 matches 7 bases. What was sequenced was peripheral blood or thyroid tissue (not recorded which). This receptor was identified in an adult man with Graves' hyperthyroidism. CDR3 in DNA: TGTGCCAGCAGTCCATTGACTAGCTACACCGGGGAGCTGTTTTTT. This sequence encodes CASSPLTSYTGELFF.